This entry describes one T cell receptor beta chain. The antigen remains unidentified. The V gene lost 3 bases and the J gene lost 3 bases, with 12 bases spanning the gap. CDR3 length equals 15 residues. Germline V gene sequence: CDR1 MNHEY, CDR2 SMNVEV (reference sequence). This sample stems from a study of T cell repertoires in cytomegalovirus infection. Across the study: Both a matching HLA type and CMV infection were indicated by public TCR beta signatures. Study results and caveats: In two of eight donors, the top clonotype was HLA-C-restricted CMV-specific.

TCRdb ran MiXCR on the reads and lists one entry per CDR3 protein. Of approximately 120,000 distinct CDR3 sequences listed, 32% are singletons. This TCR came from a human donor in good health (CMV status not recorded). Some clones in this sample may be carry-over from other donors' samples. Sequencing was performed on CD8+ T cells from cultured PBMCs, taken from culture after CMV antigen stimulation. The chain combines TRBV27 with TRBJ1-5; D is unresolved. Here the CDR3 reads CASSLNNYSNQPQHF. The CDR3 DNA is TGTGCCAGCAGTTTGAACAACTACTCCAATCAGCCCCAGCATTTT.